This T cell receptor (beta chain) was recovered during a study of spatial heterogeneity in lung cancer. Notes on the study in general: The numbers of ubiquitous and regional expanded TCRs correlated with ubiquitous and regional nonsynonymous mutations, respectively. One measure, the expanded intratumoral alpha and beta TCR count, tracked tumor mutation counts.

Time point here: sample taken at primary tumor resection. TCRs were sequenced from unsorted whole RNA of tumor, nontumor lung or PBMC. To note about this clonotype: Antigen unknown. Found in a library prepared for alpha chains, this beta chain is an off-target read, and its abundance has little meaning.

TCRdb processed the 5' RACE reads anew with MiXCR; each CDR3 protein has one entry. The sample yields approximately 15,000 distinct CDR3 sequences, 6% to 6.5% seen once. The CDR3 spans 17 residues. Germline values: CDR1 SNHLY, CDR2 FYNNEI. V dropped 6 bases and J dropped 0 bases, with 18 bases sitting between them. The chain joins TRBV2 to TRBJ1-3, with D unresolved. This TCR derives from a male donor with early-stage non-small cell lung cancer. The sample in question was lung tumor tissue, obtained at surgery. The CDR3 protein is CASSGILGIPSGNTIYF. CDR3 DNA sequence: TGTGCCAGCAGCGGTATCCTGGGGATTCCCTCTGGAAACACCATATATTTT.